Presented here are 9 T cell receptor beta chains from one specimen sequenced in a study of somatic mutations in cytotoxic T cells in rheumatoid arthritis. Method: immunoSEQ multiplex PCR; TCRdb's copy keeps in-frame clones and lacks some. Counted here are approximately 23,000 clones, roughly 80% occurring once; the ten biggest clones make up about 10%. Material: CD8+ T cells sorted from blood. The receptors here all came from an adult with rheumatoid arthritis.

This clone has only a few counts. V gene TRBV27 combines with J gene TRBJ1-5; the match to TRBD1 covers 8 bases. The CDR3 contains 15 residues. Germline V gene data show CDR1 as MNHEY and CDR2 as SMNVEV (reference sequence). The trim removed 4 bases at V and 4 bases at J, leaving 6 bases unmatched. The CDR3 is CASSSGRGLNQPQHF. CDR3 nucleotides: TGTGCCAGCAGTTCCGGCAGGGGGCTGAATCAGCCCCAGCATTTT.

The V call is TRBV7-9, the J call TRBJ1-4; weak D call: TRBD1 (6 bases). The V end was cut by 5 bases, the J end by 6 bases, with 19 bases between. Germline V gene sequence: CDR1 SEHNR, CDR2 FQNEAQ (reference sequence). The CDR3 spans 16 residues. The CDR3 DNA follows: TGTGCCAGCAGCCCAAAGGGACAAGGAGGACATGAAAAACTGTTTTTT. Protein: CASSPKGQGGHEKLFF.

By share, this clone counts as medium-sized (0.01 to 0.1%). Additional DNA sequences in this sample encode the identical CDR3. The rearrangement links TRBV5-1 to TRBJ2-7; perhaps TRBD2 as D (6 bases). This CDR3 comprises 12 residues. Looked up from germline, CDR1 is SGHRS and CDR2 is YFSETQ. Trimming cost V 4 bases and J 3 bases, with 8 bases left between them. The CDR3 nucleotides read TGCGCCAGCAGCCCCGGGAGCTACGAGCAGTACTTC. This codes for CASSPGSYEQYF.

The chain couples TRBV30 to TRBJ2-7, with D possibly matching TRBD2 (6 bases). CDR1 and CDR2 from the germline V gene are GTSNPN and SVGIG (reference sequence). CDR3 length: 14 residues. The V and J ends lost 0 bases and 3 bases respectively, with 12 bases between them. The CDR3 DNA is TGTGCCTGGAGTGTAGGAGGGGCAGGCTACGAGCAGTACTTC. Translation gives CAWSVGGAGYEQYF.

The table lists this clone with a count of one. The V gene is TRBV4-1, the J gene TRBJ2-2, with 7 bases aligning to TRBD1. The V gene's germline CDR1 is MGHRA and CDR2 YSYEKL. J was trimmed by 8 bases and V by 0 bases; bases with no gene match: 3. This CDR3 is 14 amino acids long. The CDR3 coding sequence is TGCGCCAGCAGCCAAGAGGCAGGGGGTGGGGAGCTGTTTTTT. Its translation: CASSQEAGGGELFF.

The CDR3 DNA sequence: TGTGCCAGCAGTTTAGGTCTAGACTACACCGGGGAGCTGTTTTTT. Encoded protein: CASSLGLDYTGELFF. This chain joins TRBV28 and TRBJ2-2; no clear D gene. The V gene's germline CDR1 is MDHEN and CDR2 SYDVKM. V was clipped by 2 bases and J by 3 bases, with 10 bases between them. The CDR3 is 15 residues long. The full variable domain, rest sourced from reference TRBV28 and TRBJ2-2, is DVKVTQSSRYLVKRTGEKVFLECVQDMDHENMFWYRQDPGLGLRLIYFSYDVKMKEKGDIPEGYSVSREKKERFSLILESASTNQTSMYLCASSLGLDYTGELFFGEGSRLTVL.

The chain uses TRBV5-1 and TRBJ2-7; D not certain. With 0 bases removed from V and 2 bases from J, the gap between germline ends came to 9 bases. Germline V CDR1 and CDR2: SGHRS, YFSETQ. The CDR3 loop spans 14 amino acids. The CDR3 is CASSLEYGTYEQYF. CDR3 bases: TGCGCCAGCAGCTTGGAGTATGGGACCTACGAGCAGTACTTC.

This clone was observed a single time. The chain joins TRBV10-3 to TRBJ1-1, with D uncertain. Per germline, CDR1 ENHRY and CDR2 SYGVKD. The CDR3 spans 10 residues. Trimming stripped 11 bases from V and 3 bases from J, with 7 bases between. This CDR3 is CASGDTEAFF. CDR3 DNA: TGTGCCTCCGGCGACACTGAAGCTTTCTTT.

The chain links TRBV7-2 to TRBJ2-5; no reliable D call. The germline V gene has CDR1 SGHTA and CDR2 FQGNSA. The CDR3 sequence is 12 residues long. The V end was cut by 7 bases, the J end by 4 bases, with 10 bases between. The CDR3 loop is CASTPVGETQYF. CDR3 sequence (DNA): TGTGCCAGCACCCCGGTAGGAGAGACCCAGTACTTC.